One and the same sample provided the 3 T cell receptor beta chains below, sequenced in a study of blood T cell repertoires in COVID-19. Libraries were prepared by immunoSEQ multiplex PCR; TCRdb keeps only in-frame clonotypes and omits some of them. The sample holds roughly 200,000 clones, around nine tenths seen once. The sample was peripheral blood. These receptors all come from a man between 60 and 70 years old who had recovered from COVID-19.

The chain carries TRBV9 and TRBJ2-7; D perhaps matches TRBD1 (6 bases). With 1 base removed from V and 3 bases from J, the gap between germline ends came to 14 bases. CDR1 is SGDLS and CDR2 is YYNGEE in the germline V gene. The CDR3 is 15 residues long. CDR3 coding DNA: TGTGCCAGCAGCGTAACTACAGGGCTAATCTACGAGCAGTACTTC. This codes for CASSVTTGLIYEQYF.

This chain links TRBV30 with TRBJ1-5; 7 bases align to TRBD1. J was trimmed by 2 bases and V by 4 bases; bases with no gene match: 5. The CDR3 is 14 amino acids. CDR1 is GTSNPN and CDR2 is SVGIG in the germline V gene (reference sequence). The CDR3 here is CAWTSGQGNQPQHF. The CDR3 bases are TGTGCCTGGACCAGCGGACAGGGCAATCAGCCCCAGCATTTT.

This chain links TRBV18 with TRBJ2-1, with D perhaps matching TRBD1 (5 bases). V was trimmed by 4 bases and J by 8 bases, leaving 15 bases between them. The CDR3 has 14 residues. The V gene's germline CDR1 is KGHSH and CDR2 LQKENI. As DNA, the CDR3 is TGTGCCAGCTCACTGGGGTCAGGGTTTTATGAGCAGTTCTTC. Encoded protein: CASSLGSGFYEQFF.